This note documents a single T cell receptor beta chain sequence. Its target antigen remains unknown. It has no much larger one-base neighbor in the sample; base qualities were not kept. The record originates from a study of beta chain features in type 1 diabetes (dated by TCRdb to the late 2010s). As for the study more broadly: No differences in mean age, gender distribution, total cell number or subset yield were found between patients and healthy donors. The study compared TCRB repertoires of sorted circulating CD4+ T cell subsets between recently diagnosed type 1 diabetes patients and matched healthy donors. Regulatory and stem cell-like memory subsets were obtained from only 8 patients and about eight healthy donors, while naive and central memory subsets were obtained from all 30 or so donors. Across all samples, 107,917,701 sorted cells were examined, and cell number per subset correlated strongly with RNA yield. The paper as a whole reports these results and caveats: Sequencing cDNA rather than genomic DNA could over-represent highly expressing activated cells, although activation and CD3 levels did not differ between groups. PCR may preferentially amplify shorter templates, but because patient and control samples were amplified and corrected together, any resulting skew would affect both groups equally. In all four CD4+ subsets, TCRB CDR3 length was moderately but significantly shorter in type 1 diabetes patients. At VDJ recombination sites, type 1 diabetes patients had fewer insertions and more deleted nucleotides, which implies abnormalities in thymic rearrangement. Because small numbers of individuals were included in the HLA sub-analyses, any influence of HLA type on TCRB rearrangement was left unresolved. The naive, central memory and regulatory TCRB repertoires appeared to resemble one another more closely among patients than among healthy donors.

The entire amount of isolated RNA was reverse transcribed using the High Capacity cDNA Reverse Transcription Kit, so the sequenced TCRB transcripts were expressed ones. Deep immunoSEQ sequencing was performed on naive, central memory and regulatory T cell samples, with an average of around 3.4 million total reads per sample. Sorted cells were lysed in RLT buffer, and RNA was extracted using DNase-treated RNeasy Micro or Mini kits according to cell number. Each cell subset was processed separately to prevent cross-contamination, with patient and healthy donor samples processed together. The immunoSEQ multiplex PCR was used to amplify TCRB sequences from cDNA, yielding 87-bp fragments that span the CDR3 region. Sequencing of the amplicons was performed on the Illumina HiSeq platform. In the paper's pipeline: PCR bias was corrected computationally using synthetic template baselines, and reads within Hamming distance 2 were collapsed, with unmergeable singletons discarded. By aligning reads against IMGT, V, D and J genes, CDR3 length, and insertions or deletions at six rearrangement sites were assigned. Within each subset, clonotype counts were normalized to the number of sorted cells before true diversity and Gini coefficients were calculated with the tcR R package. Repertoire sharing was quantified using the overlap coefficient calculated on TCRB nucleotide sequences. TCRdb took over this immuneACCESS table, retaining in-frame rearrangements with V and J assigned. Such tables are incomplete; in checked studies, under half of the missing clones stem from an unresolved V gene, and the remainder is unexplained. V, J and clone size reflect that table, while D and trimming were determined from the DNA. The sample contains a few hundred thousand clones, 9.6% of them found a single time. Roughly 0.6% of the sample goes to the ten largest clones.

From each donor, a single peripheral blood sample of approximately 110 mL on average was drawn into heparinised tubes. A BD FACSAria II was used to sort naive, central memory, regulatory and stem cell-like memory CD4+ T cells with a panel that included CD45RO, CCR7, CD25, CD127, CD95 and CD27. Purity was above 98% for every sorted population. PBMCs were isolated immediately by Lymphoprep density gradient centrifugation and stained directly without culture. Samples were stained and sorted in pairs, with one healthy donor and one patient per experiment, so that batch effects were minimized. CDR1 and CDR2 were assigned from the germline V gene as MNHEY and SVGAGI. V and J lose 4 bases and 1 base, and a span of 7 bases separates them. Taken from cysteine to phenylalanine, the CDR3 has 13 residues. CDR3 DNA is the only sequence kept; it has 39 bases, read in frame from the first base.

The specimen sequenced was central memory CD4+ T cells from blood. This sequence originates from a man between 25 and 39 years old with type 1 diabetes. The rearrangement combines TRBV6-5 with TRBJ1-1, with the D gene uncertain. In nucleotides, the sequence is TGTGCCAGCAGTTCCTTGGGGAACACTGAAGCTTTCTTT. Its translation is CASSSLGNTEAFF.